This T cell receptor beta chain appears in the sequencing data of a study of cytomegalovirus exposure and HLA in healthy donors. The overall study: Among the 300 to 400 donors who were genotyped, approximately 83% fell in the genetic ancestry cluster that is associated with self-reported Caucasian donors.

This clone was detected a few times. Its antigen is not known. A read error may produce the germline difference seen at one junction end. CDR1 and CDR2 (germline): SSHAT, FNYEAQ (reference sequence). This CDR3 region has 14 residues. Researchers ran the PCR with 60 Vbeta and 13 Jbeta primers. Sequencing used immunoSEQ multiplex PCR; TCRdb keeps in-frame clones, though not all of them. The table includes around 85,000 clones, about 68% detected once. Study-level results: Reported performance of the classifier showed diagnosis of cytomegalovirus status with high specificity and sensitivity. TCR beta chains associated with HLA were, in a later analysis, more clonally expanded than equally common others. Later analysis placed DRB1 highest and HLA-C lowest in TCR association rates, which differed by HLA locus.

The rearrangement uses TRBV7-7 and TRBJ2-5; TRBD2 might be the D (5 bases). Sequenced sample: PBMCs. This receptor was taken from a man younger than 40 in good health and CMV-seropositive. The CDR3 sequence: CASSLAGVQETQYF. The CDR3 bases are TGTGCTAGCAGCTTAGCCGGGGTCCAAGAGACCCAGTACTTC.